These 5 T cell receptor beta chains originate from one sample sequenced in a study of shared clonotypes between healthy human individuals. Naive CD8 cells were CD45RO-negative, positively selected for CCR7, excluding terminally differentiated effector memory CD45RA+ cells. Assay: immunoSEQ multiplex PCR; the TCRdb copy retains only in-frame clones and omits some. The table records around 1.9 million clones, 85% to 95% of them present only once. The sequencing sample was made of naive CD8+ T cells from PBMCs. The origin of the receptors is a young man in good health. Some clones in this sample may be carry-over from other donors' samples.

This rearrangement joins TRBV19 to TRBJ2-1; D possibly corresponds to TRBD2 (6 bases). V gave up 0 bases and J gave up 4 bases, with 13 bases separating them. The length of the CDR3 is 16 residues. The germline gives CDR1 LNHDA, CDR2 SQIVND (reference sequence). The DNA for the CDR3 is TGTGCCAGTAGTATAGATCGATGGGGACTTTACAATGAGCAGTTCTTC. Its translation: CASSIDRWGLYNEQFF.

The chain uses TRBV10-1 and TRBJ2-1; TRBD1 agrees at 8 bases. With V trimmed by 3 bases and J by 9 bases, 13 bases remained unmatched. The CDR3 totals 16 residues. Germline V lookup: CDR1 WNHNN, CDR2 SYGVQD (reference sequence). The CDR3 loop reads CASSEVGQGAFGEQFF. DNA of the CDR3: TGCGCCAGCAGTGAAGTGGGGCAGGGGGCTTTCGGTGAGCAGTTCTTC.

The chain joins TRBV10-3 to TRBJ2-3, with TRBD2 matching 7 bases. Germline V gives CDR1 ENHRY, CDR2 SYGVKD. Germline trimming cut 6 bases from V and 3 bases from J; bases unmatched to any gene: 9. The CDR3 consists of 15 residues. CDR3 sequence reads: CAIRRLALGTDTQYF. The CDR3 coding sequence is TGTGCCATCAGGAGACTAGCCCTAGGAACAGATACGCAGTATTTT.

The genes are TRBV7-9 and TRBJ2-1, with a weak D call TRBD1 (6 bases). The CDR3 runs 14 residues. V lost 1 base to trimming and J lost 9 bases, with 13 bases between them. From germline, CDR1 is SEHNR and CDR2 FQNEAQ (reference sequence). Here the CDR3 DNA reads TGTGCCAGCAGCTTAGTGGCAGGGGTGGTTGAGCAGTTCTTC. Translating gives CASSLVAGVVEQFF.

About this clone: The identical CDR3 is also encoded by other nucleotide sequences in the sample. The chain carries TRBV5-1 and TRBJ1-1; a possible D gene is TRBD1 (5 bases). Trimming removed 4 bases from V and 4 bases from J, with 14 bases in between. CDR1 is SGHRS, CDR2 YFSETQ, per germline. CDR3 length equals 14 residues. The CDR3 DNA follows: TGCGCCAGCAGCCTTGCGGGGACTGGCACTGAAGCTTTCTTT. Protein product: CASSLAGTGTEAFF.